This T cell receptor beta chain was captured by sequencing in a study of T cell clonality in common variable immunodeficiency. Study-level points and caveats: Common variable immunodeficiency TCR beta sequences reportedly had fewer deletions and N-nucleotide insertions. T cell subpopulation sequencing would be needed to explain CVID clonality. CVID patient heterogeneity limited repertoire-clinical complication correlations. Fewer TCRbeta clones were shared among CVID subjects than controls.

TCRdb's copy holds only in-frame clones and misses some; the assay was immunoSEQ multiplex PCR. The data show under 40,000 clones, none appearing only once, with around 3% held by the ten largest. This clone was seen many times. Its target is not known. The sample comprised peripheral blood mononuclear cells. The TCR was taken from a person aged 18 to 69 in good health.

CDR3 bases read: TGTGCCAGCAGTAGACAGGGTAGGAGGACTGAA. Protein product: CASSRQGRRTE. The complete CDR3 sequence is CASSRQGRRTEAFF. This chain connects TRBV12-3 or TRBV12-4 to TRBJ1-1; 7 nucleotides line up with TRBD1. The sequence runs out 3 residues before the end of the CDR3; the remainder is reconstructed from the germline J gene. The V gene end was trimmed by 5 bases and the J gene end by 5 bases; junction bases not matched to a gene: 8. There are 14 residues in the CDR3.